These 9 T cell receptor beta chains were sequenced from one sample in a study. Treg sorting used a CD4+CD25+CD127-/low gate. TCRdb called the 5' RACE reads again in MiXCR, with one record for every CDR3 protein. The sample has around 30,000 distinct CDR3 sequences, more than 20% seen once. The sample taken for sequencing was tumor-infiltrating Tregs sorted from the breast tumor. The receptors stem from a female donor with breast cancer.

This clonotype was found many times. The genes are TRBV19 and TRBJ1-1, with unresolved D. Per germline, CDR1 LNHDA and CDR2 SQIVND (reference sequence). CDR3 size: 13 residues. V dropped 4 bases and J dropped 4 bases, with 10 bases sitting between them. CDR3: CASSTRRGTEAFF. The CDR3 DNA is TGTGCCAGTAGTACACGACGGGGCACTGAAGCTTTCTTT.

This clonotype was recorded a few times. This rearrangement joins TRBV12-3 or TRBV12-4 to TRBJ2-3; 8 nucleotides match TRBD2. The CDR3 extends over 16 amino acids. The junction had 5 bases not matched to a gene; V was cut back by 2 bases and J by 1 base. The CDR3 protein is CASSLRLASGTDTQYF. The CDR3 DNA reads TGTGCCAGCAGTTTACGACTAGCGAGCGGCACAGATACGCAGTATTTT.

Concerning this clonotype itself: This clone may be a read error of a much larger clone one base away. This CDR3 is CASNEGTNQPQHF. The CDR3 nucleotides are TGTGCCAGCAACGAGGGAACTAATCAGCCCCAGCATTTT. V gene TRBV12-3 or TRBV12-4 combines with J gene TRBJ1-5, with D hard to call. V gave up 7 bases and J gave up 4 bases, with 11 bases separating them. CDR3 length: 13 residues.

This clonotype is labeled as medium-sized. This chain joins TRBV20-1 and TRBJ1-3, with unresolved D. V was trimmed by 3 bases and J by 2 bases, leaving 11 bases between them. The CDR3 has 14 residues. Germline V gene lookup returns CDR1 DFQATT and CDR2 SNEGSKA (reference sequence). CDR3 loop: CSARVTEAGNTIYF. Here the CDR3 DNA reads TGCAGTGCTAGGGTCACAGAGGCTGGAAACACCATATATTTT.

Concerning this clonotype itself: This clone may be a read error of a much larger clone one base away. This sequence joins TRBV12-3 or TRBV12-4 and TRBJ1-1; D is possibly TRBD1 (5 bases). Trimming took off 3 bases at V and 1 base at J, with 9 bases between the two ends. The CDR3 has 14 residues. The CDR3 reads CASSFGAKNTEAFF. CDR3 coding DNA: TGTGCCAGCAGTTTCGGGGCCAAGAACACTGAAGCTTTCTTT.

By sample fraction, this clonotype is medium-sized. The V and J genes are TRBV6-5 and TRBJ2-7; 8 bases match TRBD1. V was pared by 6 bases and J by 4 bases, with 8 bases of the junction left unmatched. There are 14 residues in the CDR3. Germline-derived CDR1 and CDR2 are MNHEY and SVGAGI. CDR3 sequence (DNA): TGTGCCAGCAGCCCAAAGACAGGGGCTTACGAGCAGTACTTC. This codes for CASSPKTGAYEQYF.

This clonotype was found a few times. This chain joins TRBV5-4 and TRBJ1-6, with a tentative D call TRBD1 (5 bases). Germline CDR1 is SGHNT and CDR2 is YYREEE (reference sequence). Trimming shortened V by 5 bases and J by 7 bases, and 16 bases separated the two germline ends. CDR3 length: 15 residues. The CDR3 region has the DNA TGTGCCAGCAGTGTCCGGGACGGAGCAAATTCACCCCTCCACTTT. This gives the protein CASSVRDGANSPLHF.

This clonotype was counted at least ten times. V usage is TRBV6-6 and J usage is TRBJ2-1, with TRBD2 as a possible D gene (5 bases). The V end was cut by 8 bases, the J end by 1 base, with 24 bases between. Germline V CDR1 and CDR2: MNHNY, SVGAGI (reference sequence). This CDR3 is built from 18 residues. The CDR3 DNA reads as TGTGCCAGCTTTTCGGGGAGTCCGGCACAAGGTTCCTACAATGAGCAGTTCTTC. Its translation is CASFSGSPAQGSYNEQFF.

This clonotype turned up a few times. This chain links TRBV6-5 with TRBJ1-5; no clear D. This CDR3 comprises 13 residues. The V gene lost 4 bases and the J gene lost 6 bases, with 10 bases spanning the gap. Germline CDR1 is MNHEY and CDR2 is SVGAGI. The CDR3 DNA reads as TGTGCCAGCAGTTTTAGCCTTGGTCAGCCCCAGCATTTT. It yields the protein CASSFSLGQPQHF.